This TCR beta chain originates from a study of T-cell memory formation after mild COVID-19. This clonotype was observed many times. As yet, its antigen is unknown. TCR alpha and TCR beta cDNA libraries with sample barcodes and UMIs came from 5'RACE using constant-segment primers. In TCRdb, the 5' RACE reads were re-called with MiXCR into one record per CDR3 protein. The data show about 190,000 distinct CDR3 sequences, about 16% seen once. Germline CDR1 reads SGHVS; CDR2 reads FQNEAQ. V lost 3 bases, J lost 4 bases, and 9 bases stayed unmatched. The CDR3 sequence is 17 residues long. Findings and caveats of the study: The finding that pre-infection memory included some responding clones suggested that cross-reactive memory joined. Among contracting clones, CD4+ were mainly CM/EM and CD8+ enriched in EMRA.

The sequence was collected from an adult woman who had mild COVID-19 (a few samples of this study predate the infection). Cell type and time point are not known. The sequencing sample was made of PBMCs or a T cell subset sorted from them (not recorded which). The J gene is TRBJ2-5, the V gene TRBV7-8; the match to TRBD2 covers 12 bases. CDR3 nucleotide sequence: TGTGCCAGCAGCTTGCGTGGACTAGCGGGGTTAAGAGAGACCCAGTACTTC. Its translation: CASSLRGLAGLRETQYF.